The source of this T cell receptor (beta chain) is a study of T cell repertoires in cytomegalovirus infection (dated by TCRdb to about 2019). General notes on the study: Because public TCR beta signatures pointed to carriage of CMV infection together with the matching HLA type, the HLA type of each donor mattered for the analysis.

The reads were generated on an Illumina HiSeq 1500. Clones were called with MiXCR by TCRdb after fastp trimmed the public reads at Q25, and only in-frame beta chains were retained. Each entry is one CDR3 protein sequence, shown with its most common DNA and genes. This sample lists almost 550,000 distinct CDR3 sequences; approximately 17% were detected once. 20% to 30% of the sample is in the top ten clones. Sequences GTSNPN (CDR1) and SVGIG (CDR2) are obtained from the germline V gene (reference sequence). A distance of 20 bases separates the germline ends of V and J, which lose 4 bases and 5 bases respectively. From cysteine to phenylalanine, the CDR3 is 16 amino acids long. This entry keeps only the CDR3 DNA: 48 bases, framed from base 1. Overall study results and their limits: The ex vivo response was dominated by HLA-C-restricted CMV-specific TCR beta clonotypes, which also provided the single most frequent clonotype in two of eight donors. Carriers of CMV infection plus the relevant HLA type were discriminated by the cumulative frequency of public TCR beta family members in the study cohort and in an independent approximately 340-donor cohort.

Note on this clonotype: Which antigen it targets is not known. The record has no base qualities; no much larger clone is one base away.

This TCR came from a human donor in good health (CMV status not recorded). Some clones in this sample may be carry-over from other donors' samples. The sequenced sample consisted of CD8+ T cells from PBMCs. The chain is assembled from TRBV30 and TRBJ2-2; the D call could be TRBD1 or TRBD2, with each sharing 5 bases. For the CDR3, the sequence is CAWNLDPGPGTGELFF. The nucleotide sequence is TGTGCCTGGAACCTCGACCCAGGGCCGGGGACCGGGGAGCTGTTTTTT.